This TCR beta chain was observed in a study of siplizumab effects on memory and regulatory T cells. Study as a whole: Without drug or with siplizumab at roughly 0.92 ug/mL, mixed lymphocyte reactions were set up in pairs. Study-level results: Greater diversity than memory cells seemed evident in naive T cells, which also appeared to be major alloresponse contributors.

This clone was seen a few times. Its specificity is unknown. TCRdb's table, derived via immunoSEQ multiplex PCR, lists solely in-frame clones and lacks some. The sample yields approximately 9,600 clones, approximately 40% seen once. Researchers maintained the mixed lymphocyte reaction cells in coculture at 37°C for six to seven days. With 5 bases clipped from V and 7 bases from J, the junction kept 5 bases outside the gene matches. Germline lookup yields CDR1 SGHNT and CDR2 YENEEA. The CDR3 extends over 13 amino acids. What was sequenced was CFSE-low (dividing) CD8+ T cells sorted from an allogeneic mixed lymphocyte reaction. This clonotype was sampled from a human donor in good health; the cells came from an allogeneic mixed lymphocyte reaction. The chain links TRBV11-3 to TRBJ2-1; TRBD1 matches 7 bases. The CDR3 nucleotides read TGTGCCAGCAGCGGGGACAGCCGTAATGAGCAGTTCTTC. This codes for CASSGDSRNEQFF. Supplemented by reference TRBV11-3 and TRBJ2-1, the full variable domain reads EAGVVQSPRYKIIEKKQPVAFWCNPISGHNTLYWYLQNLGQGPELLIRYENEEAVDDSQLPKDRFSAERLKGVDSTLKIQPAELGDSAVYLCASSGDSRNEQFFGPGTRLTVL.